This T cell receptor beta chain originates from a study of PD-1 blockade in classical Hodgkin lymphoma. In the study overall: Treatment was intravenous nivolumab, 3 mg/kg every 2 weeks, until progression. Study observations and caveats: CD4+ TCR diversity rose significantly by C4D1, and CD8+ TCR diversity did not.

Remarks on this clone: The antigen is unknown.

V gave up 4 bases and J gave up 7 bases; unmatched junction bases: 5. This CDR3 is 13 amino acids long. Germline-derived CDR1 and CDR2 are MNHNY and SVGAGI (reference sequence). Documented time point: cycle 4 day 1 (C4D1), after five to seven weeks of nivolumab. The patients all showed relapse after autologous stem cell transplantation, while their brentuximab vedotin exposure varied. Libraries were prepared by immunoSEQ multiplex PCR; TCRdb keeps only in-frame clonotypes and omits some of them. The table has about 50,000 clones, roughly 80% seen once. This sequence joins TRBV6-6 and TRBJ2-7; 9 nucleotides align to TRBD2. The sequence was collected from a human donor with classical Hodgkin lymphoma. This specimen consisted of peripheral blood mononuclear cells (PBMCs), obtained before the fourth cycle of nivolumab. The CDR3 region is CASSLAGVREQYF. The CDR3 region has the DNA TGTGCCAGCAGTTTAGCGGGAGTGAGGGAGCAGTACTTC.